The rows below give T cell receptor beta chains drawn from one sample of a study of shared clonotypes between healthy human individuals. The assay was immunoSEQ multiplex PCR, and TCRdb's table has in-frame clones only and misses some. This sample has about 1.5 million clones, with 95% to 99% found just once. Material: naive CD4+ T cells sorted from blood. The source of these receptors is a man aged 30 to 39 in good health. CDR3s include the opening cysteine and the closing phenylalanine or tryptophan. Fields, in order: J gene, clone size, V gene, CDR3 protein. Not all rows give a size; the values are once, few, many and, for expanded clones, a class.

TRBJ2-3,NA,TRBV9,CASSGLAGGPDSGTDTQYF
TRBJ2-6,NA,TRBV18,CASSPFGGLSSGANVLTF
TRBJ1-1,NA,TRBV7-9,CASSLAGTGGTEAFF
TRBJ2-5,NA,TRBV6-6,CASCPNGGIRETQYF
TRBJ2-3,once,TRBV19,CASSDSGTSGSWDTQYF
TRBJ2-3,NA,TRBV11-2,CASSLGAGGSTDTQYF
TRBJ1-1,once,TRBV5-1,CASSSGVGTNTEAFF
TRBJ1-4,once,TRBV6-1,CASQTGPTNEKLFF
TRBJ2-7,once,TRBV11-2,CASSGTSGSYEQYF
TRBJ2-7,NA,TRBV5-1,CASRNGTGGVEQYF
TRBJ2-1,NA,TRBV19,CASSILAGLGYEQFF
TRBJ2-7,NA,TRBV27,CASRRLGVYEQYF
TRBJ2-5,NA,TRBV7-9,CASSNGPRETQYF
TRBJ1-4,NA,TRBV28,CASSPRDGSPEKLFF
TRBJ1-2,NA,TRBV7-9,CASSSFNRGQGYGYTF
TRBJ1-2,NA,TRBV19,CASSTSGTGHYGYTF
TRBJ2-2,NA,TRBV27,CASSYWDVGELFF
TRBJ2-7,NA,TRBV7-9,CASSLRGGSSYEQYF
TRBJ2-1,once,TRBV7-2,CASSLTAGSSYNEQFF
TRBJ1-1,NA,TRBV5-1,CASSLSKDLGTEAFF
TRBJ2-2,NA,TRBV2,CASSDIQVANTGELFF
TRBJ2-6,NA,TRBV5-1,CASSLDGGSAGANVLTF
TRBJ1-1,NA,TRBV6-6,CASSSQVNTEAFF
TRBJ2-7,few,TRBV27,CASSQDSGSSYEQYF
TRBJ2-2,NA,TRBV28,CASSTSGRGLPGELFF
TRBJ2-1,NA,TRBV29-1,CSVDGGGTSSVNEQFF
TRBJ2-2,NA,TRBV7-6,CASSLQRLAGATGELFF
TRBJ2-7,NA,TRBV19,CASSIPDRWYEQYF
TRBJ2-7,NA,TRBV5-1,CASRSTSGSTEQYF
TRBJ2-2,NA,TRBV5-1,CASSVSGTPGELFF
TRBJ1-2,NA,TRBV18,CASSPEGALNYGYTF
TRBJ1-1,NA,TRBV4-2,CASSQEGRGGGEAFF
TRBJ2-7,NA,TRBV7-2,CASSLSGSYEQYF
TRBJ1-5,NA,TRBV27,CASSLGQAYNQPQHF
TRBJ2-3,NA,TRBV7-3,CASSPGRSTDTQYF
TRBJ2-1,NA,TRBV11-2,CASSLRGQGVQFF
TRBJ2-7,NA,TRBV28,CATDTGAPHYEQYF
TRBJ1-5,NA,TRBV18,CASSPTGYNQPQHF
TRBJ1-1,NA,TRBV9,CASSASGTPTTEAFF
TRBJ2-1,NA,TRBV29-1,CSVRQAGEQFF
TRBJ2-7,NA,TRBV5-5,CASSLDFRTYEQYF
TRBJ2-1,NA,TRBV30,CAWSRWGSSYNEQFF